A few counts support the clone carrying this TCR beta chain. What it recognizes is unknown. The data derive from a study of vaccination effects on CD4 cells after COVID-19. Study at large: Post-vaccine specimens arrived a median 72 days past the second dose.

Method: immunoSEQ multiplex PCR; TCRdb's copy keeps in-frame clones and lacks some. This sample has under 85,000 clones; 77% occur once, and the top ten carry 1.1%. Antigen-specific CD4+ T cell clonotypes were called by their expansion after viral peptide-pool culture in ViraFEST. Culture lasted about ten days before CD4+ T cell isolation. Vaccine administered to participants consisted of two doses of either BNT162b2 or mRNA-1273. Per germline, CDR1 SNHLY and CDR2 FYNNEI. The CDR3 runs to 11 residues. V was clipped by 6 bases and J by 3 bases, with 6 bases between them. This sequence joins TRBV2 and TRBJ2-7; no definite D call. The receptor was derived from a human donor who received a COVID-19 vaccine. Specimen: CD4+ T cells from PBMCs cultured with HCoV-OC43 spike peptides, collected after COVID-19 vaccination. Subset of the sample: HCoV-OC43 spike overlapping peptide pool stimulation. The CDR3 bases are TGTGCCAGCAGGTCCAGCTACGAGCAGTACGTC. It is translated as CASRSSYEQYV.